These 24 T cell receptor beta chains came from one sample sequenced in a study of blood T cell repertoires in COVID-19. TCRdb's table, derived via immunoSEQ multiplex PCR, lists solely in-frame clones and lacks some. This sample has some 50,000 clones, with 90% found just once. The sample comprised peripheral blood. Receptors originate from a man aged 35-49 years with acute or convalescent COVID-19.

This chain connects TRBV7-2 to TRBJ2-3, with 11 nucleotides matching TRBD2. This CDR3 has 16 residues. Germline CDR1 and CDR2: SGHTA and FQGNSA. V dropped 5 bases and J dropped 4; count of bases not matched to a gene: 8. CDR3: CASSLLAGVSADTQYF. The CDR3, as DNA: TGTGCCAGCAGCCTACTAGCGGGAGTGTCTGCAGATACGCAGTATTTT.

This clone was found once. The J gene is TRBJ2-1, the V gene TRBV29-1; the match to TRBD2 covers 14 bases. The CDR3 consists of 19 residues. With V trimmed by 1 base and J by 10 bases, 18 bases remained unmatched. Germline V gives CDR1 SQVTM, CDR2 ANQGSEA. Written as DNA, the CDR3 is TGCAGCGTTGAAGGCCCGATAAGGGGGGGACTAGCGGGAGAGGAAGAGCAGTTCTTC. It codes for CSVEGPIRGGLAGEEEQFF.

This rearrangement joins TRBV19 to TRBJ2-7; 10 positions match TRBD2. The germline V gene encodes CDR1 LNHDA and CDR2 SQIVND (reference sequence). V shed 5 bases, J shed 5 bases, and the junction held 6 bases outside the gene matches. The CDR3 covers 14 residues. The CDR3 region is CASSRASGRNEQYF. CDR3 nucleotides: TGTGCCAGTAGTCGGGCTAGCGGGAGAAACGAGCAGTACTTC.

In DNA form, the CDR3 reads TGTGCCAGCAGAACCGGGACAGGGTACGGAAACACCATATATTTT. Translating gives CASRTGTGYGNTIYF. V usage is TRBV11-2 and J usage is TRBJ1-3, with 9 bases that match TRBD1. This CDR3 has 15 amino acids. Germline lookup yields CDR1 SGHAT and CDR2 FQNNGV. Trimming cost V 6 bases and J 4 bases; bases outside gene matches: 7.

The chain couples TRBV6-5 to TRBJ2-1, with D possibly TRBD2 on 6 matching bases. CDR1 and CDR2 (germline): MNHEY, SVGAGI. V was cut by 6 bases and J by 7 bases, with 10 bases left in between. The CDR3 length is 12 residues. Here the CDR3 reads CASRNGGNEQFF. The CDR3 DNA reads as TGTGCCAGCAGAAACGGGGGAAATGAGCAGTTCTTC.

The V and J genes are TRBV23-1 and TRBJ2-7; TRBD2 aligns across 13 bases. TRBV23-1 is classed as an ORF, of uncertain function. The V and J ends lost 5 bases and 2 bases, in that order; junction bases with no gene match: 6. This CDR3 is built from 16 residues. For the CDR3, the DNA is TGCGCCAGCAGTTGGACTAGCGGGGGACTACCCTACGAGCAGTACTTC. This codes for CASSWTSGGLPYEQYF.

This chain links TRBV7-9 with TRBJ1-1; TRBD1 might be the D (5 bases). V was clipped by 1 base and J by 5 bases, with 8 bases between them. The length of the CDR3 is 13 residues. In germline, CDR1 is SEHNR, CDR2 FQNEAQ (reference sequence). The CDR3 DNA reads TGTGCCAGCAGCTTAGATAGGGGAACTGAAGCTTTCTTT. It encodes CASSLDRGTEAFF.

The chain employs TRBV19 and TRBJ1-1; 7 bases align to TRBD1. The V and J ends lost 9 bases and 5 bases, in that order; junction bases with no gene match: 12. The CDR3 extends over 14 amino acids. Germline assignment: CDR1 LNHDA and CDR2 SQIVND (reference sequence). CDR3 nucleotide sequence: TGTGCCAGCACCGTACAGGGGCAGGGGACTGAAGCTTTCTTT. Protein product: CASTVQGQGTEAFF.

The chain uses TRBV5-6 and TRBJ1-5, with 9 bases identical to TRBD1. Germline V lookup: CDR1 SGHDT, CDR2 YYEEEE. CDR3 size: 16 residues. J was trimmed by 0 bases and V by 3 bases; bases with no gene match: 4. CDR3 nucleotide sequence: TGTGCCAGCAGCTCGGACAGGGGCTCTAGCAATCAGCCCCAGCATTTT. It specifies CASSSDRGSSNQPQHF. Filled out from reference TRBV5-6 and TRBJ1-5, the complete variable domain reads DAGVTQSPTHLIKTRGQQVTLRCSPKSGHDTVSWYQQALGQGPQFIFQYYEEEERQRGNFPDRFSGHQFPNYSSELNVNALLLGDSALYLCASSSDRGSSNQPQHFGDGTRLSIL.

The chain links TRBV4-2 to TRBJ2-5; perhaps TRBD2 as D (5 bases). V gave up 0 bases and J gave up 7 bases, with 15 bases separating them. The CDR3 totals 15 residues. From germline, CDR1 is LGHNA and CDR2 YNFKEQ. CDR3 in DNA: TGTGCCAGCAGCCAAGAGATAAAGGACTCCGGGACCCAGTACTTC. Amino acids: CASSQEIKDSGTQYF.

V and J are TRBV19 and TRBJ2-7, with 11 bases fitting TRBD2. J was trimmed by 5 bases and V by 8 bases; bases with no gene match: 8. CDR1 and CDR2 from the germline V gene are LNHDA and SQIVND (reference sequence). This CDR3 contains 14 residues. The DNA for the CDR3 is TGTGCCAGTTTTACTAGCGGGAGTTCCCACGAGCAGTACTTC. Translated: CASFTSGSSHEQYF.

This chain links TRBV3-1 (or the pseudogene TRBV3-2) with TRBJ1-4, with 10 nucleotides matching TRBD1. Germline V gives CDR1 LGHDT, CDR2 YNNKEL (reference sequence). This CDR3 region has 15 residues. Germline trimming cut 5 bases from V and 8 bases from J; bases unmatched to any gene: 8. The CDR3 sequence is CASSSWDRGHEKLFF. The CDR3 region has the DNA TGTGCCAGCAGCTCATGGGACAGGGGCCACGAAAAACTGTTTTTT.

This clone has a single count. The V call is TRBV18, the J call TRBJ1-1, with 8 bases fitting TRBD1. The V and J ends lost 3 bases and 1 base, in that order; junction bases with no gene match: 7. This CDR3 has 16 residues. CDR1 is KGHSH, CDR2 LQKENI, per germline. The CDR3 region has the DNA TGTGCCAGCTCACCGACTTTACAGGGGGGGAACACTGAAGCTTTCTTT. Its protein product is CASSPTLQGGNTEAFF.

V gene TRBV11-3 combines with J gene TRBJ2-7; 9 positions match TRBD1. CDR3 length: 13 amino acids. The ends lost 3 bases at V and 4 bases at J; junction bases unmatched: 1. Per germline, CDR1 SGHNT and CDR2 YENEEA. The CDR3, as DNA: TGTGCCAGCAGCTTTGGACAGGGGTACGAGCAGTACTTC. Protein: CASSFGQGYEQYF.

V gene TRBV5-1 combines with J gene TRBJ1-1; D is possibly TRBD1 (5 bases). The CDR3 is 12 amino acids. Looked up from germline, CDR1 is SGHRS and CDR2 is YFSETQ. V was shortened by 4 bases and J by 6 bases, with 10 bases between the two germline ends. The CDR3 sequence is CASSPRQSEAFF. For the CDR3, the DNA is TGCGCCAGCAGCCCGAGACAGTCTGAAGCTTTCTTT.

This chain links TRBV19 with TRBJ2-3; 7 positions match TRBD2. The CDR3 contains 17 residues. Trimming at V came to 0 bases and at J to 9 bases, leaving 15 bases not matched to a gene. In germline, CDR1 is LNHDA, CDR2 SQIVND (reference sequence). The CDR3, as DNA: TGTGCCAGTAGTATAGATATGGCTAGCGGAAATTCTCGAACGCAGTATTTT. Its protein product is CASSIDMASGNSRTQYF.

J is TRBJ2-6 and V is TRBV4-3, with 7 bases identical to TRBD1. With 1 base clipped from V and 0 bases from J, the junction kept 9 bases outside the gene matches. This CDR3 is built from 19 residues. Germline V CDR1 and CDR2: LGHNA, YSLEER. CDR3 DNA sequence: TGCGCCAGCAGCCAAGGACCCGGACAGGACCCCTCTGGGGCCAACGTCCTGACTTTC. Its translation: CASSQGPGQDPSGANVLTF.

The genes are TRBV20-1 and TRBJ2-3, with 9 nucleotides matching TRBD2. V dropped 3 bases and J dropped 6; count of bases not matched to a gene: 13. The CDR3 runs to 16 residues. Per the germline V gene, CDR1 is DFQATT and CDR2 is SNEGSKA (reference sequence). The CDR3 here is CSASGFASGTADTQYF. CDR3 bases: TGCAGTGCTAGTGGTTTTGCTAGCGGGACTGCGGATACGCAGTATTTT.

The chain recombines TRBV6-6 with TRBJ1-1; D might be TRBD1 (6 bases). V lost 7 bases and J lost 4, with 16 bases in between. Per germline, CDR1 MNHNY and CDR2 SVGAGI (reference sequence). This CDR3 region has 14 residues. CDR3 DNA: TGTGCCAGCACGATCAGGGGAATCGGCACTGAAGCTTTCTTT. Protein: CASTIRGIGTEAFF.

V usage is TRBV19 and J usage is TRBJ1-1; no definite D call. CDR3 size: 14 residues. CDR1 and CDR2 from the germline V gene are LNHDA and SQIVND (reference sequence). The V and J ends lost 3 bases and 0 bases respectively, with 8 bases between them. This chain's CDR3 is CASSIGRVNTEAFF. CDR3 in DNA: TGTGCCAGTAGTATTGGTAGAGTGAACACTGAAGCTTTCTTT.

This clone was observed a handful of times. The V call is TRBV7-8, the J call TRBJ1-3; D gene unclear. The germline CDR1 and CDR2 sequences are SGHVS and FQNEAQ. The CDR3 sequence is 15 residues long. V was cut by 1 base and J by 0 bases, with 7 bases left in between. The CDR3 here is CASSLVGSSGNTIYF. CDR3 coding DNA: TGTGCCAGCAGCTTAGTCGGGAGCTCTGGAAACACCATATATTTT.

The chain recombines TRBV4-2 with TRBJ1-3, with D possibly TRBD1 on 5 matching bases. The CDR3 spans 15 residues. CDR1 is LGHNA, CDR2 YNFKEQ, per germline. The V and J ends lost 1 base and 4 bases respectively, with 11 bases between them. The CDR3 bases are TGTGCCAGCAGCCAAGCGGGGACTGACGGAAACACCATATATTTT. Protein sequence: CASSQAGTDGNTIYF.

This clone has only one observation. The gene calls are TRBV5-4 and TRBJ2-7; 11 bases line up with TRBD2. The CDR3 runs 15 residues. J gave up 2 bases and V 0 bases, and 1 base lay outside the gene matches. The germline V gene has CDR1 SGHNT and CDR2 YYREEE (reference sequence). CDR3 DNA sequence: TGTGCCAGCAGCTTGGTGACTAGCGGGACCTACGAGCAGTACTTC. This sequence encodes CASSLVTSGTYEQYF. Drawing the rest from reference TRBV5-4 and TRBJ2-7, the complete variable domain is ETGVTQSPTHLIKTRGQQVTLRCSSQSGHNTVSWYQQALGQGPQFIFQYYREEENGRGNFPPRFSGLQFPNYSSELNVNALELDDSALYLCASSLVTSGTYEQYFGPGTRLTVT.

This clone was recorded once. J is TRBJ1-2 and V is TRBV18; D may be TRBD1 (5 bases). Germline V gene sequence: CDR1 KGHSH, CDR2 LQKENI. The ends were cut back, 6 bases at V and 3 bases at J, with 11 bases in the middle. The CDR3 is 13 amino acids. The CDR3 nucleotides read TGTGCCAGCTCTTTGGACATCGACTATGGCTACACCTTC. This sequence encodes CASSLDIDYGYTF. Drawing the rest from reference TRBV18 and TRBJ1-2, the complete variable domain is NAGVMQNPRHLVRRRGQEARLRCSPMKGHSHVYWYRQLPEEGLKFMVYLQKENIIDESGMPKERFSAEFPKEGPSILRIQQVVRGDSAAYFCASSLDIDYGYTFGSGTRLTVV.